These T cell receptor beta chains were read from a single sample in a study of T cell responses to AZD1222 COVID-19 vaccine. Data came from immunoSEQ multiplex PCR; TCRdb stores just in-frame clones and leaves some out. Seen here are 150,000 to 200,000 clones, about 92% observed once, and the top ten hold about 6%. The material was peripheral blood, obtained 28 days after the second AZD1222 dose. The receptors derive from an adult who received the AZD1222 COVID-19 vaccine. The CDR3 runs from the conserved cysteine through the conserved F or W. The D gene is left open where the match is weak. Clone size is given for some rows only: seen once, a few or many times, or a class if the clone is expanded.

J gene: TRBJ2-7; V gene: TRBV28; D gene: NA; clone size: NA; CDR3 protein: CASSPPGRIYEQYF; CDR3 DNA: TGTGCCAGCAGTCCGCCGGGACGGATCTACGAGCAGTACTTC
J gene: TRBJ2-3; V gene: TRBV6-1; D gene: NA; clone size: NA; CDR3 protein: CASSGFDWGSDDTQYF; CDR3 DNA: TGTGCCAGCAGTGGGTTCGACTGGGGATCAGACGATACGCAGTATTTT
J gene: TRBJ2-5; V gene: TRBV7-9; D gene: TRBD2; clone size: NA; CDR3 protein: CASSHGVAGQETQYF; CDR3 DNA: TGTGCCAGCAGCCACGGGGTAGCGGGACAAGAGACCCAGTACTTC
J gene: TRBJ2-1; V gene: TRBV7-2; D gene: TRBD2; clone size: NA; CDR3 protein: CASIIAGGNIYNEQFF; CDR3 DNA: TGTGCCAGCATCATAGCGGGAGGCAATATCTACAATGAGCAGTTCTTC
J gene: TRBJ2-2; V gene: TRBV27; D gene: NA; clone size: NA; CDR3 protein: CASSFPGITGELFF; CDR3 DNA: TGTGCCAGCAGTTTCCCGGGGATCACCGGGGAGCTGTTTTTT
J gene: TRBJ1-2; V gene: TRBV5-6; D gene: NA; clone size: NA; CDR3 protein: CASSLPRVYGYTF; CDR3 DNA: TGTGCCAGCAGCTTGCCCCGGGTATATGGCTACACCTTC
J gene: TRBJ2-3; V gene: TRBV7-9; D gene: TRBD1; clone size: NA; CDR3 protein: CASSLSSAGGGYTQYF; CDR3 DNA: TGTGCCAGCAGCTTGAGCTCGGCAGGGGGCGGATATACGCAGTATTTT
J gene: TRBJ2-1; V gene: TRBV28; D gene: TRBD2; clone size: NA; CDR3 protein: CASSLKTSGSNEQFF; CDR3 DNA: TGTGCCAGCAGTTTAAAGACTAGCGGGAGCAATGAGCAGTTCTTC
J gene: TRBJ1-6; V gene: TRBV5-1; D gene: NA; clone size: once; CDR3 protein: CASRSQDYNSPLHF; CDR3 DNA: TGCGCCAGCAGGTCCCAGGACTATAATTCACCCCTCCACTTT
J gene: TRBJ1-6; V gene: TRBV28; D gene: NA; clone size: once; CDR3 protein: CASRVQGGGDNSPLHF; CDR3 DNA: TGTGCCAGCAGAGTACAGGGTGGAGGGGATAATTCACCCCTCCACTTT
J gene: TRBJ1-1; V gene: TRBV5-1; D gene: NA; clone size: NA; CDR3 protein: CASSLTGERGTEAFF; CDR3 DNA: TGCGCCAGCAGCTTGACTGGGGAGAGGGGCACTGAAGCTTTCTTT
J gene: TRBJ1-4; V gene: TRBV10-3; D gene: NA; clone size: NA; CDR3 protein: CAISESAGAEDEKLFF; CDR3 DNA: TGTGCCATCAGTGAGTCGGCCGGGGCTGAGGATGAAAAACTGTTTTTT
J gene: TRBJ1-6; V gene: TRBV27; D gene: NA; clone size: NA; CDR3 protein: CASSNLMDRINSPLHF; CDR3 DNA: TGTGCCAGCAGTAATCTCATGGACAGAATAAATTCACCCCTCCACTTT
J gene: TRBJ1-5; V gene: TRBV30; D gene: NA; clone size: NA; CDR3 protein: CAWARGDNQPQHF; CDR3 DNA: TGTGCCTGGGCCAGAGGGGACAATCAGCCCCAGCATTTT
J gene: TRBJ1-6; V gene: TRBV9; D gene: NA; clone size: NA; CDR3 protein: CASSDRNNNSPLHF; CDR3 DNA: TGTGCCAGCAGCGACAGGAATAACAATTCACCCCTCCACTTT
J gene: TRBJ1-5; V gene: TRBV11-2; D gene: NA; clone size: NA; CDR3 protein: CASSLENRVSNQPQHF; CDR3 DNA: TGTGCCAGCAGCTTAGAAAACAGGGTCAGCAATCAGCCCCAGCATTTT
J gene: TRBJ2-7; V gene: TRBV29-1; D gene: TRBD1; clone size: NA; CDR3 protein: CSATGTGGSHEQYF; CDR3 DNA: TGCAGCGCGACAGGGACAGGGGGCTCTCACGAGCAGTACTTC
J gene: TRBJ2-7; V gene: TRBV7-7; D gene: TRBD1; clone size: NA; CDR3 protein: CASSPGTGGSYEQYF; CDR3 DNA: TGTGCTAGCAGCCCGGGGACAGGGGGCTCCTACGAGCAGTACTTC
J gene: TRBJ1-1; V gene: TRBV11-2; D gene: NA; clone size: NA; CDR3 protein: CASSRPPNTEAFF; CDR3 DNA: TGTGCCAGCAGCCGACCCCCGAACACTGAAGCTTTCTTT
J gene: TRBJ1-2; V gene: TRBV27; D gene: NA; clone size: NA; CDR3 protein: CASSPGKGLLNYGYTF; CDR3 DNA: TGTGCCAGCAGCCCTGGCAAAGGCCTACTAAACTATGGCTACACCTTC
J gene: TRBJ2-1; V gene: TRBV3-1/TRBV3-2; D gene: TRBD2; clone size: NA; CDR3 protein: CASSQDGLAGGYNEQFF; CDR3 DNA: TGTGCCAGCAGCCAAGACGGACTAGCGGGGGGGTACAATGAGCAGTTCTTC
J gene: TRBJ1-5; V gene: TRBV6-5; D gene: TRBD1; clone size: NA; CDR3 protein: CASIPPGQGHQPQHF; CDR3 DNA: TGTGCCAGCATCCCCCCGGGACAGGGCCATCAGCCCCAGCATTTT
J gene: TRBJ2-1; V gene: TRBV7-6; D gene: NA; clone size: NA; CDR3 protein: CASSLLSFNEQFF; CDR3 DNA: TGTGCCAGCAGCTTATTATCCTTCAATGAGCAGTTCTTC
J gene: TRBJ1-3; V gene: TRBV5-1; D gene: NA; clone size: NA; CDR3 protein: CASSFSGAGNTIYF; CDR3 DNA: TGCGCCAGCAGCTTTTCCGGGGCTGGAAACACCATATATTTT